Listed here are 22 T cell receptor beta chains from one sample, sequenced in a study of somatic mutations in cytotoxic T cells in rheumatoid arthritis. Using immunoSEQ multiplex PCR, the repertoire was profiled, and TCRdb retains in-frame clones only, with some absent. This sample has more than 20,000 clones, with approximately 86% found just once. Sample: CD8+ T cells sorted from blood. The receptors were gathered from a woman between 50 and 59 years old in good health.

Turning to this clone: The sample has other DNA sequences that encode this CDR3 too. The V gene is TRBV6-5, the J gene TRBJ1-4; a possible D gene is TRBD1 (6 bases). There are 14 residues in the CDR3. Per germline, CDR1 MNHEY and CDR2 SVGAGI. V was cut by 6 bases and J by 6 bases, with 14 bases left in between. The CDR3 DNA is TGTGCCAGCAGCTCGACAGGTCCTGATGAAAAACTGTTTTTT. Translation: CASSSTGPDEKLFF.

V is TRBV19 and J is TRBJ1-6; the match to TRBD1 covers 8 bases. V trimming: 5 bases; J trimming: 5 bases; junction bases outside the gene matches: 8. Germline CDR1 and CDR2: LNHDA and SQIVND (reference sequence). This CDR3 spans 16 amino acids. Here the CDR3 DNA reads TGTGCCAGTAGTCCGATTCGGGACAGGCATAATTCACCCCTCCACTTT. Translation: CASSPIRDRHNSPLHF. Complete variable domain (other parts from reference TRBV19 and TRBJ1-6): DGGITQSPKYLFRKEGQNVTLSCEQNLNHDAMYWYRQDPGQGLRLIYYSQIVNDFQKGDIAEGYSVSREKKESFPLTVTSAQKNPTAFYLCASSPIRDRHNSPLHFGNGTRLTVT.

J is TRBJ2-3 and V is TRBV4-2, with TRBD2 matching over 11 bases. V trimming: 0 bases; J trimming: 4 bases; junction bases outside the gene matches: 3. The CDR3 consists of 16 residues. CDR1 and CDR2 from the germline V gene are LGHNA and YNFKEQ. CDR3 bases: TGTGCCAGCAGCCAAGATGGTAGCGGGGGGGCAGATACGCAGTATTTT. The encoded protein is CASSQDGSGGADTQYF.

CDR3 region: CASSQHRVPGELFF. The CDR3 nucleotides are TGCGCCAGCAGCCAACACAGGGTACCCGGGGAGCTGTTTTTT. The J gene is TRBJ2-2, the V gene TRBV4-3; TRBD1 might be the D (6 bases). The germline V gene encodes CDR1 LGHNA and CDR2 YSLEER. V lost 2 bases and J lost 6, with 10 bases in between. This CDR3 contains 14 residues.

V gene TRBV9 combines with J gene TRBJ2-1; 12 bases line up with TRBD2. CDR3 size: 18 residues. Germline-derived CDR1 and CDR2 are SGDLS and YYNGEE. The junction had 9 bases not matched to a gene; V was cut back by 4 bases and J by 1 base. The CDR3 is CASSPSRLAGDSYNEQFF. As DNA, the CDR3 is TGTGCCAGCAGCCCCTCTCGACTAGCGGGGGATTCCTACAATGAGCAGTTCTTC.

The gene calls are TRBV9 and TRBJ2-3, with D uncertain. Germline V lookup: CDR1 SGDLS, CDR2 YYNGEE. The germline V and J ends were trimmed by 0 bases and 5 bases, with 10 bases remaining between them. The CDR3 consists of 14 residues. For the CDR3, the DNA is TGTGCCAGCAGCGTAGCCACAGCTCGAGATACGCAGTATTTT. This sequence encodes CASSVATARDTQYF. The full variable domain, its missing parts supplied by reference TRBV9 and TRBJ2-3, is DSGVTQTPKHLITATGQRVTLRCSPRSGDLSVYWYQQSLDQGLQFLIQYYNGEERAKGNILERFSAQQFPDLHSELNLSSLELGDSALYFCASSVATARDTQYFGPGTRLTVL.

This sequence joins TRBV19 and TRBJ2-4; the D is unclear. The CDR3 is 12 amino acids. Germline lookup yields CDR1 LNHDA and CDR2 SQIVND (reference sequence). V was clipped by 9 bases and J by 5 bases, with 11 bases between them. The CDR3 protein is CASQGVENIQYF. The CDR3 DNA is TGTGCCAGCCAAGGAGTGGAAAACATTCAGTACTTC.

The sample holds one count of this clone. The gene calls are TRBV15 and TRBJ1-1, with 7 positions matching TRBD1. The germline CDR1 and CDR2 sequences are LNHNV and YYDKDF (reference sequence). The V segment lost 4 bases and the J segment 5 bases; nucleotides outside the gene matches: 13. The CDR3 runs to 16 residues. CDR3 DNA: TGTGCCACCAGCACTATCAAACAGGGGAGTTGGACTGAAGCTTTCTTT. Protein: CATSTIKQGSWTEAFF.

This rearrangement joins TRBV5-6 to TRBJ2-3; 7 bases map to TRBD1. This CDR3 is 16 amino acids long. The germline V gene has CDR1 SGHDT and CDR2 YYEEEE. After removal of 3 bases from V and 2 bases from J, the junction contained 9 bases not matched to a gene. The CDR3 DNA reads TGTGCCAGCAGCTCCGCCGGGACAGTGGACACAGATACGCAGTATTTT. It yields the protein CASSSAGTVDTDTQYF.

This CDR3 is CASSLAPTDTQYF. The CDR3, as DNA: TGTGCCAGCAGCTTAGCTCCGACAGATACGCAGTATTTT. V gene TRBV7-6 combines with J gene TRBJ2-3, with unresolved D. V lost 0 bases and J 3 bases, leaving 4 bases between the germline ends. CDR3 length: 13 amino acids. Germline CDR1 and CDR2: SGHVS and FNYEAQ.

This chain connects TRBV7-2 to TRBJ2-3; perhaps TRBD2 as D (6 bases). Trimming removed 2 bases at V and 2 bases at J, with 11 bases between. In germline, CDR1 is SGHTA, CDR2 FQGNSA. The CDR3 consists of 15 residues. CDR3 protein: CASSLIWDFTDTQYF. CDR3 nucleotide sequence: TGTGCCAGCAGCTTAATCTGGGACTTCACAGATACGCAGTATTTT. Full variable domain (outside the CDR3, taken from reference TRBV7-2 and TRBJ2-3): GAGVSQSPSNKVTEKGKDVELRCDPISGHTALYWYRQSLGQGLEFLIYFQGNSAPDKSGLPSDRFSAERTGGSVSTLTIQRTQQEDSAVYLCASSLIWDFTDTQYFGPGTRLTVL.

This clone has just a few counts. The V call is TRBV11-1, the J call TRBJ2-7, with 8 bases that match TRBD1. From germline, CDR1 is SGHAT and CDR2 FQDESV (reference sequence). V was clipped by 1 base and J by 3 bases; unmatched bases: 2. The length of the CDR3 is 14 residues. Written as DNA, the CDR3 is TGTGCCAGCAGCTTAGAACAGGGGGACTACGAGCAGTACGTC. This codes for CASSLEQGDYEQYV.

This clone was seen a handful of times. In nucleotides, the CDR3 is TGTGCCAGTAGTATGGGTGGGAACTATGGCTACACCTTC. Translation: CASSMGGNYGYTF. This chain uses TRBV19 with TRBJ1-2; D is undetermined. CDR3 size: 13 residues. V dropped 3 bases and J dropped 2 bases, with 7 bases sitting between them. Germline V gives CDR1 LNHDA, CDR2 SQIVND (reference sequence).

As DNA, the CDR3 is TGCGCCAGCAGCCAATGGCGGGGGGGGAGTAATGAGCAGTTCTTC. Protein sequence: CASSQWRGGSNEQFF. The chain carries TRBV4-3 and TRBJ2-1; 9 nucleotides match TRBD2. With 2 bases clipped from V and 7 bases from J, the junction kept 6 bases outside the gene matches. Germline values: CDR1 LGHNA, CDR2 YSLEER. The CDR3 covers 15 residues.

The CDR3: CASSQADTDTQYF. The DNA of the CDR3 is TGCGCCAGCAGCCAAGCGGACACAGATACGCAGTATTTT. The J gene is TRBJ2-3, the V gene TRBV4-1; D gene unclear. Trimming took off 1 base at V and 2 bases at J, with 4 bases between the two ends. Germline-derived CDR1 and CDR2 are MGHRA and YSYEKL. This CDR3 has 13 amino acids.

This clone was seen only a few times. This chain connects TRBV28 to TRBJ1-1; TRBD1 might be the D (5 bases). CDR3 size: 16 residues. The germline V gene encodes CDR1 MDHEN and CDR2 SYDVKM. The germline V and J ends were trimmed by 5 bases and 0 bases, with 16 bases remaining between them. The CDR3 DNA reads TGTGCCAGCAGTACCGAGGGACCAGGCTTGAACACTGAAGCTTTCTTT. This gives the protein CASSTEGPGLNTEAFF. Drawing the rest from reference TRBV28 and TRBJ1-1, the complete variable domain is DVKVTQSSRYLVKRTGEKVFLECVQDMDHENMFWYRQDPGLGLRLIYFSYDVKMKEKGDIPEGYSVSREKKERFSLILESASTNQTSMYLCASSTEGPGLNTEAFFGQGTRLTVV.

The chain is built from TRBV5-6 and TRBJ2-7; D not resolved. V was trimmed by 4 bases and J by 3 bases, leaving 11 bases between them. The CDR3 has 13 amino acids. Per the germline V gene, CDR1 is SGHDT and CDR2 is YYEEEE. CDR3 protein: CASSTPESYEQYV. The DNA for the CDR3 is TGTGCCAGCAGCACCCCCGAGAGCTACGAGCAGTACGTC.

This clone was picked up a small number of times. The chain carries TRBV27 and TRBJ2-7, with 11 bases fitting TRBD2. The V segment lost 5 bases and the J segment 3 bases; nucleotides outside the gene matches: 6. This CDR3 comprises 15 residues. CDR1 is MNHEY and CDR2 is SMNVEV in the germline V gene (reference sequence). The CDR3 region is CASSPLAGGNYEQYF. CDR3 DNA: TGTGCCAGCAGTCCCTTAGCGGGGGGGAACTACGAGCAGTACTTC.

CDR3 coding DNA: TGCGCCAGCAGCCGGAGCGGGGGGGAAGAGACCCAGTACTTC. Translation gives CASSRSGGEETQYF. The V call is TRBV4-1, the J call TRBJ2-5; TRBD2 aligns across 10 bases. The CDR3 runs 14 residues. V was clipped by 4 bases and J by 3 bases; unmatched bases: 2. Germline CDR1 reads MGHRA; CDR2 reads YSYEKL.

The chain is built from TRBV27 and TRBJ1-2, with 7 bases lining up with TRBD1. This CDR3 is built from 16 residues. The V and J ends lost 2 bases and 2 bases, in that order; junction bases with no gene match: 8. Germline lookup yields CDR1 MNHEY and CDR2 SMNVEV (reference sequence). The CDR3 is CASSLRGLGVNYGYTF. The DNA of the CDR3 is TGTGCCAGCAGTTTAAGGGGGCTGGGGGTAAACTATGGCTACACCTTC.

CDR3 DNA sequence: TGCAGCGGGACCTACAGGGAAGCGGATACGCAGTATTTT. Encoded protein: CSGTYREADTQYF. The chain uses TRBV29-1 and TRBJ2-3, with D possibly TRBD1 on 6 matching bases. The V gene lost 7 bases and the J gene lost 6 bases, with 17 bases spanning the gap. CDR3 length equals 13 residues. Germline assignment: CDR1 SQVTM and CDR2 ANQGSEA.

This chain links TRBV7-6 with TRBJ2-6, with 7 bases identical to TRBD1. The ends lost 1 base at V and 2 bases at J; junction bases unmatched: 2. CDR1 SGHVS and CDR2 FNYEAQ come from the germline V gene. The CDR3 loop spans 16 amino acids. In DNA form, the CDR3 reads TGTGCCAGCAGCTTAGTTCAGGGGGCTGGGGCCAACGTCCTGACTTTC. It specifies CASSLVQGAGANVLTF. Full variable domain (remainder filled in from reference TRBV7-6 and TRBJ2-6): GAGVSQSPRYKVTKRGQDVALRCDPISGHVSLYWYRQALGQGPEFLTYFNYEAQQDKSGLPNDRFSAERPEGSISTLTIQRTEQRDSAMYRCASSLVQGAGANVLTFGAGSRLTVL.